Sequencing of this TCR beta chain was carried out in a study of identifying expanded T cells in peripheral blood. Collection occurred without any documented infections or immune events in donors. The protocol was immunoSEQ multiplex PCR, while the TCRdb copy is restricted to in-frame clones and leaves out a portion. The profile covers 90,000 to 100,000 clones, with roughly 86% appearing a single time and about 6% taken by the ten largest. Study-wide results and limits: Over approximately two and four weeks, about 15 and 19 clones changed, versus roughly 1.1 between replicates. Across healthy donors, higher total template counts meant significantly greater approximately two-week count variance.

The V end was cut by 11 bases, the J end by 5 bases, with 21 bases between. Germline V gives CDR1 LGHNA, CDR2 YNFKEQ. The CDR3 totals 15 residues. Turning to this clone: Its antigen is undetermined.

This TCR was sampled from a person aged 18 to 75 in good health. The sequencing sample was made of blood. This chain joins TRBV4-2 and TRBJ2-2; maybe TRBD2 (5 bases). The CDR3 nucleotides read TGTGCCTCACAAGGGCTGTCGGGGTCTACCGGGGAGCTGTTTTTT. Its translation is CASQGLSGSTGELFF.